Each of the 16 T cell receptor beta chains below was sequenced from the same sample in a study of T cell changes during pregnancy in multiple sclerosis. Assay: immunoSEQ multiplex PCR; the TCRdb copy retains only in-frame clones and omits some. The table shows nearly 60,000 clones, with about 89% occurring only once. Source: CD4+ T cells from peripheral blood mononuclear cells, taken after pregnancy. Every receptor here comes from a female donor in good health, enrolled as a control in a pregnancy study.

V and J are TRBV4-1 and TRBJ1-1; 8 nucleotides agree with TRBD1. This CDR3 comprises 16 residues. After removal of 4 bases from V and 5 bases from J, the junction contained 12 bases not matched to a gene. Germline loops: CDR1 MGHRA, CDR2 YSYEKL. The chain's CDR3 is CASSLRGAGGFTEAFF. The DNA of the CDR3 is TGCGCCAGCAGCCTCCGTGGGGCAGGGGGCTTTACTGAAGCTTTCTTT.

This chain links TRBV10-3 with TRBJ2-7; 7 bases are shared with TRBD2. Germline CDR1 is ENHRY and CDR2 is SYGVKD. This CDR3 is built from 16 residues. V was clipped by 2 bases and J by 0 bases; unmatched bases: 7. In DNA form, the CDR3 reads TGTGCCATCAGTGAGAGGGTCGCTAGCGGCTCCTACGAGCAGTACTTC. This gives the protein CAISERVASGSYEQYF.

The gene calls are TRBV7-6 and TRBJ2-3; TRBD1 matches 11 bases. The junction had 6 bases not matched to a gene; V was cut back by 2 bases and J by 8 bases. Germline values: CDR1 SGHVS, CDR2 FNYEAQ. The CDR3 has 15 amino acids. The CDR3 region has the DNA TGTGCCAGCAGCTTAACCGGACAGGGGGCCCGTACGCAGTATTTT. It yields the protein CASSLTGQGARTQYF.

The chain couples TRBV7-2 to TRBJ2-2, with TRBD2 identical over 8 bases. J was trimmed by 9 bases and V by 2 bases; bases with no gene match: 8. Germline V gene lookup returns CDR1 SGHTA and CDR2 FQGNSA. The CDR3 length is 15 residues. The CDR3 DNA is TGTGCCAGCAGCTTAATGGGGCGGACTAGCTGGGAGCTGTTTTTT. It translates to CASSLMGRTSWELFF.

The chain couples TRBV11-3 to TRBJ1-2; TRBD1 matches 9 bases. CDR3 length: 14 amino acids. The germline gives CDR1 SGHNT, CDR2 YENEEA. The V segment lost 5 bases and the J segment 6 bases; nucleotides outside the gene matches: 7. The CDR3 region is CASSLPGQGNGYTF. CDR3 nucleotide sequence: TGTGCCAGCAGCCTACCGGGACAGGGCAATGGCTACACCTTC. The variable domain in full, completed from reference TRBV11-3 and TRBJ1-2, reads EAGVVQSPRYKIIEKKQPVAFWCNPISGHNTLYWYLQNLGQGPELLIRYENEEAVDDSQLPKDRFSAERLKGVDSTLKIQPAELGDSAVYLCASSLPGQGNGYTFGSGTRLTVV.

J is TRBJ1-4 and V is TRBV20-1; D not resolved. CDR3 size: 11 residues. V gave up 4 bases and J gave up 8 bases, with 8 bases separating them. Germline V gives CDR1 DFQATT, CDR2 SNEGSKA (reference sequence). CDR3 sequence reads: CSATSGEKLFF. The CDR3 bases are TGCAGTGCTACTTCAGGAGAAAAACTGTTTTTT.

The J gene is TRBJ1-1, the V gene TRBV5-1; 9 bases map to TRBD1. V dropped 5 bases and J dropped 8; count of bases not matched to a gene: 16. The CDR3 loop spans 16 amino acids. In germline, CDR1 is SGHRS, CDR2 YFSETQ. Written as DNA, the CDR3 is TGCGCCAGCAGGCCCGGGACAGGGAGCCCGAACAACGAAGCTTTCTTT. This codes for CASRPGTGSPNNEAFF.

The V call is TRBV29-1, the J call TRBJ1-4, with 7 bases aligning to TRBD1. The CDR3 runs 14 residues. Germline CDR1 reads SQVTM; CDR2 reads ANQGSEA. With V trimmed by 5 bases and J by 5 bases, 8 bases remained unmatched. CDR3 amino acids: CSVSSGGSNEKLFF. For the CDR3, the DNA is TGCAGCGTTTCCTCAGGGGGATCAAATGAAAAACTGTTTTTT. Supplemented by reference TRBV29-1 and TRBJ1-4, the full variable domain reads SAVISQKPSRDICQRGTSLTIQCQVDSQVTMMFWYRQQPGQSLTLIATANQGSEATYESGFVIDKFPISRPNLTFSTLTVSNMSPEDSSIYLCSVSSGGSNEKLFFGSGTQLSVL.

This clone was recorded once. The chain uses TRBV6-5 and TRBJ1-5, with 8 nucleotides matching TRBD1. Germline V gives CDR1 MNHEY, CDR2 SVGAGI. This CDR3 contains 15 residues. V shed 5 bases, J shed 5 bases, and the junction held 8 bases outside the gene matches. The CDR3 nucleotides read TGTGCCAGCAGTCGGGGGACAGGCTGGGATCAGCCCCAGCATTTT. This translates into CASSRGTGWDQPQHF.

J is TRBJ1-1 and V is TRBV21-1. TRBV21-1 is given as a pseudogene. This CDR3 spans 15 amino acids. CDR3 in amino acids: CASSKGGGGGTEAFF. CDR3 DNA: TGTGCCAGCAGCAAAGGAGGGGGGGGAGGCACTGAAGCTTTCTTT.

The gene calls are TRBV9 and TRBJ1-6, with TRBD1 identical over 8 bases. The CDR3 spans 15 residues. V lost 3 bases to trimming and J lost 5 bases; unmatched junction nucleotides: 4. Germline values: CDR1 SGDLS, CDR2 YYNGEE. CDR3 sequence: CASSGGQGDNSPLHF. In nucleotides, the CDR3 is TGTGCCAGCAGCGGAGGACAGGGCGATAATTCACCCCTCCACTTT. Filled out from reference TRBV9 and TRBJ1-6, the complete variable domain reads DSGVTQTPKHLITATGQRVTLRCSPRSGDLSVYWYQQSLDQGLQFLIQYYNGEERAKGNILERFSAQQFPDLHSELNLSSLELGDSALYFCASSGGQGDNSPLHFGNGTRLTVT.

The chain employs TRBV6-5 and TRBJ1-2; D is ambiguous. There are 13 residues in the CDR3. Per germline, CDR1 MNHEY and CDR2 SVGAGI. V was trimmed by 6 bases and J by 0 bases, leaving 8 bases between them. CDR3 nucleotide sequence: TGTGCCAGCAGGACCGGGACTAACTATGGCTACACCTTC. Translated: CASRTGTNYGYTF.

The rearrangement joins TRBV5-1 to TRBJ2-1; no definite D call. This CDR3 contains 15 residues. Trimming took off 9 bases at V and 3 bases at J, with 19 bases between the two ends. Germline values: CDR1 SGHRS, CDR2 YFSETQ. CDR3 loop: CATARDAQVYNEQFF. The CDR3 DNA reads as TGCGCCACCGCGCGAGATGCCCAAGTCTACAATGAGCAGTTCTTC.

The V call is TRBV30, the J call TRBJ1-2; 11 bases fit TRBD1. Germline V gene data show CDR1 as GTSNPN and CDR2 as SVGIG (reference sequence). The V gene end was trimmed by 1 base and the J gene end by 4 bases; junction bases not matched to a gene: 5. CDR3 length: 15 amino acids. The CDR3 region has the DNA TGTGCCTGGAGTGCTTTGGGACAGGGGGGCTATGGCTACACCTTC. Translated: CAWSALGQGGYGYTF.

This clone appeared a single time. CDR3 nucleotide sequence: TGTGCCAGCAGCCGGAGAATCGAAGGTCAGCCCCAGCATTTT. This translates into CASSRRIEGQPQHF. The J gene is TRBJ1-5, the V gene TRBV7-2; D is unresolved. The germline V gene encodes CDR1 SGHTA and CDR2 FQGNSA. The CDR3 is 14 residues long. The V end was cut by 5 bases, the J end by 6 bases, with 14 bases between.

CDR3 protein: CASTLGGLTYEQYF. Written as DNA, the CDR3 is TGTGCCAGTACCCTCGGGGGGCTTACCTACGAGCAGTACTTC. The V call is TRBV6-1, the J call TRBJ2-7; TRBD2 is a possible D gene (7 bases). The CDR3 sequence is 14 residues long. CDR1 is MNHNS, CDR2 SASEGT, per germline. V lost 9 bases, J lost 2 bases, and 17 bases lay in between.